Listed below are T cell receptor beta chains from one sample, sequenced in a study of radiation and T cells in renal cell carcinoma. Produced via immunoSEQ multiplex PCR; TCRdb's table is partial and in-frame only. The sample lists approximately 79,000 clones, roughly 82% occurring once. The material was blood, obtained from a patient whose treatment included radiotherapy and nephrectomy. These receptors were obtained from a man in his sixties with renal cell carcinoma. Both conserved end residues are part of each CDR3. D genes are given only for firm matches. Clone sizes are given selectively: once, few, many, or a class where the clone is expanded.

TRBJ1-5 | TRBD1 | TRBV19 | - | TGTGCCAGTACCCGACAGGGAGAGGGGCCCCAGCATTTT | CASTRQGEGPQHF
TRBJ2-5 | - | TRBV6-6 | - | TGTGCCAGCAGTAAACAAGAGACCCAGTACTTC | CASSKQETQYF
TRBJ1-2 | - | TRBV11-2 | - | TGTGCCAGCAGCTTAGACGGGACCTCTTCCTATGGCTACACCTTC | CASSLDGTSSYGYTF
TRBJ2-7 | - | TRBV2 | - | TGTGCCAGCTTAGGAGGGAGGCCCTACGAGCAGTACTTC | CASLGGRPYEQYF
TRBJ2-7 | TRBD2 | TRBV7-9 | - | TGTGCCAGCAGCTTAGGGCTAGCGGGAGATCAGTACGAGCAGTACTTC | CASSLGLAGDQYEQYF
TRBJ2-1 | - | TRBV7-3 | few | TGTGCCAGCAGCCCATTCCCTGGGGCAGCCGCTGAGCAGTTCTTC | CASSPFPGAAAEQFF
TRBJ2-7 | - | TRBV19 | - | TGTGCCAGTAGTACCCTCGGGCCGAGCTCCTACGAGCAGTACTTC | CASSTLGPSSYEQYF
TRBJ2-7 | TRBD2 | TRBV5-1 | - | TGCGCCAGCAGCCCCTGGACTAGCGGGAGCGTGTCCTACGAGCAGTACTTC | CASSPWTSGSVSYEQYF
TRBJ2-1 | TRBD2 | TRBV28 | - | TGTGCCAGCAGTTCCTGGTTGGGTAGCGGGAATGTACACAATGAGCAGTTCTTC | CASSSWLGSGNVHNEQFF
TRBJ1-5 | TRBD1 | TRBV28 | medium-sized | TGTGCCAGCAGTTTGGGACAGCACAATCAGCCCCAGCATTTT | CASSLGQHNQPQHF
TRBJ1-4 | TRBD1 | TRBV28 | - | TGTGCCAGCAGTTCGCCGGCGACAGGGGAAAAACTGTTTTTT | CASSSPATGEKLFF
TRBJ1-2 | - | TRBV13 | - | TGTGCCAGCAGCTTAGGAGCGCAGGGCCAAAGAGGCTACACCTTC | CASSLGAQGQRGYTF
TRBJ2-7 | - | TRBV27 | - | TGTGCCTCAGCAGTTTACACAGGGAATCACGAGCAGTACTTC | CASAVYTGNHEQYF
TRBJ1-1 | - | TRBV28 | - | TGTGCCAGCAGGAACACAGCCCCGAACACTGAAGCTTTCTTT | CASRNTAPNTEAFF
TRBJ2-2 | - | TRBV9 | - | TGTGCCAGCAGCGTCCCCGGGGGCACCGGGGAGCTGTTTTTT | CASSVPGGTGELFF
TRBJ2-7 | TRBD2 | TRBV29-1 | - | TGCAGCGTTGAAGATCAGTCTAGCGGGACCACCTACGAGCAGTACTTC | CSVEDQSSGTTYEQYF
TRBJ2-2 | TRBD2 | TRBV5-1 | - | TGCGCCAGCAGCTTGTTATCTAGCGGGAACACCGGGGAGCTGTTTTTT | CASSLLSSGNTGELFF
TRBJ1-2 | - | TRBV14 | - | TGTGCCAGCAGCCAAGATCGGAGGCAAAGCTACACCTTC | CASSQDRRQSYTF
TRBJ2-1 | TRBD2 | TRBV6-5 | - | TGTGCCAGCAGTACCGGGGGGGAGCAGTTCTTC | CASSTGGEQFF
TRBJ1-5 | - | TRBV18 | few | TGTGCCAGCTCCCTGGGAGATCAGCCCCAGCATTTT | CASSLGDQPQHF